This T cell receptor beta chain is drawn from a study of patients and donors after allogeneic stem cell transplantation. TCRdb processed the RT-PCR reads anew with MiXCR; each CDR3 protein has one entry. Counted here are 30,000 to 40,000 distinct CDR3 sequences, less than 45% occurring once; the ten biggest clones make up approximately 82%. Looked up from germline, CDR1 is DFQATT and CDR2 is SNEGSKA (reference sequence). V was pared by 5 bases and J by 7 bases, with 11 bases of the junction left unmatched. The length of the CDR3 is 14 residues. The sequencing input was blood, either unsorted or a sorted T cell fraction (not recorded which). The source of this sequence is a human donor who was either an allogeneic HSCT recipient or a stem cell or donor lymphocyte infusion donor (not recorded which). It is not recorded whose cells these are; they may come from a transplant donor. The chain uses TRBV20-1 and TRBJ2-7; 10 nucleotides match TRBD2. The CDR3 DNA follows: TGCAGTGCTGCGACTAGCGGGCCCCCTTCAGAGCAGTACTTC. Its translation: CSAATSGPPSEQYF.